The 20 T cell receptor beta chains below come from one sample, sequenced in a study of cytomegalovirus exposure and HLA in healthy donors. 13 Jbeta primers and 60 Vbeta primers were used for the PCR. Some clones are missing from TCRdb's copy, which holds only in-frame ones; the method was immunoSEQ multiplex PCR. The table lists a few hundred thousand clones, about 93% of them singletons. Sequencing was carried out using PBMCs. These receptors all come from a girl aged 2-15 years in good health and CMV-seronegative.

The genes are TRBV28 and TRBJ1-1; D is possibly TRBD1 (5 bases). The CDR3 length is 14 residues. V lost 3 bases, J lost 5 bases, and 13 bases lay in between. The germline gives CDR1 MDHEN, CDR2 SYDVKM. The DNA of the CDR3 is TGTGCCAGCAGTTTGAGGGGCGGAGGGACTGAAGCTTTCTTT. Translated, it gives CASSLRGGGTEAFF.

The V and J genes are TRBV15 and TRBJ2-1; D may be TRBD2 (7 bases). V shed 4 bases and J shed 8 bases, with 18 bases lying between them. The CDR3 covers 15 residues. The germline CDR1 and CDR2 sequences are LNHNV and YYDKDF (reference sequence). The CDR3: CATSTNRGAGDEQFF. CDR3 nucleotides: TGTGCCACCAGCACCAACCGGGGGGCCGGGGATGAGCAGTTCTTC.

V usage is TRBV5-1 and J usage is TRBJ2-3; TRBD1 matches 7 bases. The length of the CDR3 is 15 residues. The germline V gene encodes CDR1 SGHRS and CDR2 YFSETQ. With V trimmed by 4 bases and J by 3 bases, 8 bases remained unmatched. CDR3 residues: CASSLDRDQTDTQYF. CDR3 nucleotides: TGCGCCAGCAGCCTAGACAGGGATCAGACAGATACGCAGTATTTT.

This chain links TRBV6-1 with TRBJ1-3; D not certain. Deletions cut 3 bases from V and 0 bases from J, with 6 bases between. Germline CDR1 and CDR2: MNHNS and SASEGT. The CDR3 runs 14 residues. CDR3 in amino acids: CASSEAGSGNTIYF. CDR3 nucleotide sequence: TGTGCCAGCAGTGAGGCGGGCTCTGGAAACACCATATATTTT.

The gene calls are TRBV7-2 and TRBJ2-6; possibly TRBD1 for D (7 bases). Germline CDR1 is SGHTA and CDR2 is FQGNSA. The CDR3 totals 18 residues. Between the trimmed V and J ends, which lost 5 bases and 2 bases, there was a span of 19 bases. The CDR3 loop is CASSLGGDSFPGANVLTF. The CDR3, as DNA: TGTGCCAGCAGCCTAGGCGGGGACAGCTTCCCTGGGGCCAACGTCCTGACTTTC.

The CDR3 loop is CASSNPLTGVTEAFF. For the CDR3, the DNA is TGTGCCAGCAGTAACCCTCTTACAGGAGTAACTGAAGCTTTCTTT. The chain recombines TRBV2 with TRBJ1-1; D might be TRBD1 (5 bases). With 5 bases removed from V and 5 bases from J, the gap between germline ends came to 18 bases. Germline CDR1 is SNHLY and CDR2 is FYNNEI. This CDR3 has 15 amino acids.

This chain connects TRBV5-1 to TRBJ1-2; TRBD1 matches 7 bases. This CDR3 comprises 13 residues. J gave up 2 bases and V 3 bases, and 1 base lay outside the gene matches. Per the germline V gene, CDR1 is SGHRS and CDR2 is YFSETQ. This CDR3 reads CASSSGQNYGYTF. Written as DNA, the CDR3 is TGCGCCAGCAGCTCGGGACAGAACTATGGCTACACCTTC.

Concerning this clone: This sample also contains other DNA sequences that code for the same CDR3. The genes are TRBV11-2 and TRBJ2-7, with 10 bases fitting TRBD2. Unmatched junction bases numbered 1, after V lost 2 bases and J lost 3 bases. Germline CDR1 is SGHAT and CDR2 is FQNNGV. This CDR3 has 14 residues. CDR3 sequence reads: CASSLTSGNYEQYF. The CDR3 region has the DNA TGTGCCAGCAGCTTAACTAGCGGGAACTACGAGCAGTACTTC. Together with reference TRBV11-2 and TRBJ2-7, the CDR3 gives the full variable domain: EAGVAQSPRYKIIEKRQSVAFWCNPISGHATLYWYQQILGQGPKLLIQFQNNGVVDDSQLPKDRFSAERLKGVDSTLKIQPAKLEDSAVYLCASSLTSGNYEQYFGPGTRLTVT.

The rearrangement links TRBV19 to TRBJ2-1, with 10 bases that match TRBD2. J lost 8 bases, V lost 7 bases, and 11 bases had no gene match. The germline CDR1 and CDR2 sequences are LNHDA and SQIVND (reference sequence). This CDR3 is built from 15 residues. The CDR3, as DNA: TGTGCCAGTACCTTCTCTAGCGGGAGCTTCGATGAGCAGTTCTTC. Protein: CASTFSSGSFDEQFF.

The chain uses TRBV5-1 and TRBJ1-1; 9 nucleotides line up with TRBD1. With 6 bases clipped from V and 4 bases from J, the junction kept 7 bases outside the gene matches. The CDR3 totals 14 residues. CDR1 and CDR2 (germline): SGHRS, YFSETQ. CDR3 residues: CASNRGQGTTEAFF. The CDR3 region has the DNA TGCGCCAGCAACCGCGGACAGGGGACCACTGAAGCTTTCTTT.

The V gene is TRBV11-3, the J gene TRBJ2-2; 8 bases match TRBD2. V gave up 3 bases and J gave up 6 bases; unmatched junction bases: 0. The CDR3 is made up of 13 amino acids. Looked up from germline, CDR1 is SGHNT and CDR2 is YENEEA. CDR3 region: CASSFGGAGELFF. The CDR3, as DNA: TGTGCCAGCAGCTTCGGGGGGGCCGGGGAGCTGTTTTTT.

Worth noting for this clone: Other DNA sequences in this sample translate to the same CDR3. The chain recombines TRBV6-1 with TRBJ1-1; possibly TRBD1 for D (5 bases). This CDR3 has 14 amino acids. V lost 7 bases and J 3 bases, leaving 15 bases between the germline ends. Germline V lookup: CDR1 MNHNS, CDR2 SASEGT. For the CDR3, the DNA is TGTGCCAGCACTGGGGGGGGATTGGACACTGAAGCTTTCTTT. Translating gives CASTGGGLDTEAFF.

This sequence joins TRBV10-1 and TRBJ1-6; D unresolved. The CDR3 is made up of 12 amino acids. V lost 8 bases and J lost 5, with 7 bases in between. The germline V gene encodes CDR1 WNHNN and CDR2 SYGVQD (reference sequence). The CDR3 spells CASSFDNSPLHF. The CDR3 DNA follows: TGCGCCAGCTCTTTCGATAATTCACCCCTCCACTTT.

The rearrangement uses TRBV10-3 and TRBJ2-5; perhaps D is TRBD1 or TRBD2 (5 bases each). Germline CDR1 is ENHRY and CDR2 is SYGVKD. V lost 6 bases and J lost 5, with 13 bases in between. The CDR3 runs to 13 residues. The CDR3 coding sequence is TGTGCCATCAGCGAGAGGGGTTATGAGACCCAGTACTTC. This codes for CAISERGYETQYF.

The chain couples TRBV29-1 to TRBJ1-1; D might be TRBD1 (5 bases). Trimming took off 2 bases at V and 1 base at J, with 11 bases between the two ends. Per the germline V gene, CDR1 is SQVTM and CDR2 is ANQGSEA. The CDR3 contains 14 residues. The CDR3 DNA reads as TGCAGCGTTGAAACGTGGCAGGGGAACACTGAAGCTTTCTTT. It translates to CSVETWQGNTEAFF.

The V gene is TRBV29-1, the J gene TRBJ1-1; 9 bases fit TRBD1. Germline V gene sequence: CDR1 SQVTM, CDR2 ANQGSEA. Trimming cost V 6 bases and J 4 bases; bases outside gene matches: 6. The CDR3 extends over 13 amino acids. The CDR3 region is CSVTRTGATEAFF. Here the CDR3 DNA reads TGCAGCGTGACGAGGACAGGGGCCACTGAAGCTTTCTTT.

The rearrangement uses TRBV2 and TRBJ1-2; TRBD1 matches at 9 bases. This CDR3 has 14 amino acids. Per the germline V gene, CDR1 is SNHLY and CDR2 is FYNNEI. V lost 2 bases to trimming and J lost 4 bases; unmatched junction nucleotides: 2. This CDR3 is CASSETGGVYGYTF. CDR3 bases: TGTGCCAGCAGTGAAACAGGGGGCGTCTATGGCTACACCTTC. Supplemented by reference TRBV2 and TRBJ1-2, the full variable domain reads EPEVTQTPSHQVTQMGQEVILRCVPISNHLYFYWYRQILGQKVEFLVSFYNNEISEKSEIFDDQFSVERPDGSNFTLKIRSTKLEDSAMYFCASSETGGVYGYTFGSGTRLTVV.

This clone was detected only once. The chain links TRBV30 to TRBJ2-2; D gene unclear. The V end was cut by 2 bases, the J end by 8 bases, with 18 bases between. Germline V gene data show CDR1 as GTSNPN and CDR2 as SVGIG (reference sequence). The CDR3 is 15 residues long. CDR3: CAWSRSKALWGELFF. CDR3 DNA sequence: TGTGCCTGGAGTCGAAGTAAAGCCCTTTGGGGGGAGCTGTTTTTT.

The V call is TRBV20-1, the J call TRBJ2-7, with a tentative D call TRBD2 (6 bases). This CDR3 has 11 amino acids. The germline CDR1 and CDR2 sequences are DFQATT and SNEGSKA (reference sequence). V lost 6 bases to trimming and J lost 12 bases, with 18 bases between them. The CDR3 loop reads CSAVWRDGRYF. The CDR3 DNA is TGCAGTGCGGTCTGGCGGGACGGTCGGTACTTC.

The chain has TRBV7-9 and TRBJ2-3, with TRBD2 matching over 7 bases. V trimming: 1 base; J trimming: 4 bases; junction bases outside the gene matches: 2. The CDR3 covers 14 residues. CDR1 SEHNR and CDR2 FQNEAQ come from the germline V gene (reference sequence). CDR3 in amino acids: CASSLGTRSDTQYF. The CDR3 bases are TGTGCCAGCAGCTTAGGGACTAGATCAGATACGCAGTATTTT.